This TCR beta chain was found in a study of immune aging and cytomegalovirus after organ transplant (dated by TCRdb to the early 2020s). Study-wide context: All transplant recipients received three-drug immunosuppression with prednisone, tacrolimus, and mycophenolate. Beyond this particular receptor, the publication reports: Following viremia, aged-phenotype cells rose post-transplant in clones of any size, with the rise occurring earlier in large clones (days 200-264) than in small clones. Because CD57 was not measured in the sequencing data, a conservative gene-based aging definition was used instead. TEMRA cells made up a larger share of large clones, and the seven largest clones (just over 1,900 cells) gained aged and TEMRA cells while losing TCM cells.

This clonotype has a count of ten or more. Its antigen is currently not known. The record has no base qualities; no much larger clone is one base away. Library prep was done by single-cell sequencing. The sequencer was an Illumina NovaSeq 6000. The BD Rhapsody Targeted mRNA and AbSeq Reagent Kit was used in a microwell format for cell capture and library preparation. The libraries included TCR, sample tags, AbSeq, and targeted mRNA from the Human T-Cell Expression Panel, along with custom TOX and TOX2 primers. An Illumina NovaSeq was used to sequence the libraries. The source study handled its data this way. The analysis covered about 10,000 cells in total, of which 7,000 to 7,500 were CD8 T cells and 4,000 to 5,000 were CD8 T cells with an identifiable TCR CDR3. The BD Rhapsody Targeted Analysis Pipeline, including V(D)J processing, was run on the Seven Bridges Genomics platform to process the raw data. SeqGeq 1.6.0 was used for quality control, Sample Tag demultiplexing with Lex-BDSMK, clone identification with VDJ Explorer, and Seurat clustering. Clones comprising <1% of CD8 T cells were considered non-expanded; clones comprising >2.5% of the sample were considered clonal expansions. TCRdb handled the public reads itself, with Q25 trimming in fastp and clone calling in MiXCR, and kept productive beta chains. CDR3 protein duplicates are merged, each entry listing the most common genes and DNA. The V and J calls shown here were made by TCRdb, not taken from the authors' results. In all, the sample holds around 21,000 distinct CDR3 sequences, and about a third of those were seen once. The top ten clonotypes cover approximately 26% of the sample.

The label giving this sample's time point can be read as: five sample-tagged time points from pre-transplant (day -1) to day 368 post-transplant, pooled. Thawed PBMC were stimulated with a CMV IE-1 overlapping peptide library for over ten hours, with no transport inhibitors added. After thawing, cells were rested overnight and were then stimulated in R10 medium with CD28/CD49d costimulation. The IE-1 peptide library was composed of 15-amino-acid peptides with overlaps of 11 amino acids. Each time point was barcoded with BD Single-Cell Multiplexing Kit Sample Tags, pooled, and stained with oligo-conjugated anti-CD45RA plus sorting antibodies. A BD FACSAria III was used to sort CMV-responsive CD8+CD137+ and CD4+CD154+ T cells at 4-way purity. Blood samples were drawn into EDTA vacutainers and processed by Ficoll gradient within 1-24 hours. CDR3 length: 15 amino acids, cysteine to phenylalanine. CDR3 DNA is the only sequence kept; it has 45 bases, read in frame from the first base. The germline V gene (reference sequence) sets CDR1 to MNHNY and CDR2 to SVGAGI. V lost 5 bases and J lost 0 bases, and the count of bases not matched to a germline gene is 4.

The chain employs TRBV6-6 and TRBJ2-5; 9 junctional bases match TRBD2. The starting material was CMV peptide-activated CD4+ and CD8+ T cells sorted from blood, obtained at five time points, pooled. This sample's cell subset or site label indicates: sorted CD8+CD137+ and CD4+CD154+ T cells after about 11 h CMV IE-1 peptide stimulation. The sequence derives from a female donor who had a heart transplant and CMV viremia. The base sequence is TGTGCCAGCAGTCCTAGCGGGATCCACCAAGAGACCCAGTACTTC. This gives the protein CASSPSGIHQETQYF.